These 18 T cell receptor beta chains share one sample of origin, sequenced in a study of Ad26.COV2.S vaccination and SARS-CoV-2 variants. Treatment indicated: some 20 received Ad26.COV2.S at low or high dose, single or two shots; roughly 5 received placebo; per-sample allocation not given. Sampling occurred on day 63 after the first vaccine or placebo injection. Data came from immunoSEQ multiplex PCR; TCRdb stores just in-frame clones and leaves some out. Of around 240,000 clones in the sample, approximately 88% were seen once. Specimen: peripheral blood, collected in a trial of Ad26.COV2.S vaccine versus placebo. Receptors were obtained from a person aged 18-65 years who received the Ad26.COV2.S COVID-19 vaccine or a placebo.

The chain carries TRBV7-8 and TRBJ2-7; 12 nucleotides align to TRBD2. V gave up 5 bases and J gave up 3 bases; unmatched junction bases: 8. The V gene's germline CDR1 is SGHVS and CDR2 FQNEAQ. The CDR3 extends over 16 amino acids. CDR3 DNA sequence: TGTGCCAGCAGCATCTGGACTAGCGGGGCAGACTACGAGCAGTACTTC. This gives the protein CASSIWTSGADYEQYF.

CDR3 DNA sequence: TGTGCCAGCAGTGAAGGGGCAGACAGGGATGAAGCTTTCTTT. Protein: CASSEGADRDEAFF. The chain is built from TRBV6-1 and TRBJ1-1; 7 nucleotides line up with TRBD1. The trim removed 1 base at V and 7 bases at J, leaving 6 bases unmatched. The germline V gene has CDR1 MNHNS and CDR2 SASEGT. CDR3 length equals 14 residues.

The chain has TRBV10-3 and TRBJ2-7; D remains unclear. V dropped 3 bases and J dropped 1 base, with 4 bases sitting between them. The CDR3 is 12 residues long. Germline V CDR1 and CDR2: ENHRY, SYGVKD. CDR3 residues: CAISDGSYEQYF. The CDR3, as DNA: TGTGCCATCAGTGACGGTTCCTACGAGCAGTACTTC.

The rearrangement links TRBV6-5 to TRBJ1-3; D call uncertain. Germline V lookup: CDR1 MNHEY, CDR2 SVGAGI. The CDR3 is made up of 14 amino acids. Deletions cut 0 bases from V and 7 bases from J, with 10 bases between. The CDR3 region has the DNA TGTGCCAGCAGTTACTCTGGGTCCGGGAACACCATATATTTT. This translates into CASSYSGSGNTIYF.

V gene TRBV3-1 (or the pseudogene TRBV3-2) combines with J gene TRBJ1-2; the D gene is possibly TRBD1 (6 bases). The CDR3 loop spans 15 amino acids. The V end lost 0 bases, the J end lost 4 bases, and 12 bases lay between the germline ends. Looked up from germline, CDR1 is LGHDT and CDR2 is YNNKEL (reference sequence). The CDR3 reads CASSQDPGGGYGYTF. For the CDR3, the DNA is TGTGCCAGCAGCCAAGATCCGGGGGGCGGCTATGGCTACACCTTC.

This clone was recorded only once. The chain employs TRBV28 and TRBJ2-4; the D call may be TRBD1 or TRBD2 (5 bases each). This CDR3 spans 18 amino acids. The V end was cut by 3 bases, the J end by 0 bases, with 18 bases between. CDR1 is MDHEN and CDR2 is SYDVKM in the germline V gene. The CDR3 region is CASSFPHQGRGAKNIQYF. The CDR3 DNA sequence: TGTGCCAGCAGTTTCCCACACCAGGGCCGGGGAGCCAAAAACATTCAGTACTTC.

The genes are TRBV19 and TRBJ1-1, with D perhaps TRBD1 (5 bases). Germline-derived CDR1 and CDR2 are LNHDA and SQIVND (reference sequence). The CDR3 length is 11 residues. Trimming took off 10 bases at V and 4 bases at J, with 10 bases between the two ends. CDR3 sequence: CATWQGTEAFF. CDR3 coding DNA: TGTGCCACGTGGCAGGGCACTGAAGCTTTCTTT. Filled out from reference TRBV19 and TRBJ1-1, the complete variable domain reads DGGITQSPKYLFRKEGQNVTLSCEQNLNHDAMYWYRQDPGQGLRLIYYSQIVNDFQKGDIAEGYSVSREKKESFPLTVTSAQKNPTAFYLCATWQGTEAFFGQGTRLTVV.

The chain joins TRBV3-1 (or the pseudogene TRBV3-2) to TRBJ2-1, with D possibly being TRBD1 (6 bases). CDR1 is LGHDT and CDR2 is YNNKEL in the germline V gene (reference sequence). The germline V and J ends were trimmed by 4 bases and 3 bases, with 13 bases remaining between them. The CDR3 is 15 amino acids. The CDR3 here is CASSLTGLFYNEQFF. CDR3 sequence (DNA): TGTGCCAGCAGCCTCACAGGGTTATTCTACAATGAGCAGTTCTTC.

The chain uses TRBV6-5 and TRBJ2-7; TRBD1 might be the D (6 bases). Germline V gene lookup returns CDR1 MNHEY and CDR2 SVGAGI. This CDR3 contains 15 residues. Trimming pared 6 bases from V and 0 bases from J, leaving 15 bases between. The CDR3 region has the DNA TGTGCCAGCAGACAAAGAGGGGGAAGCTCCTACGAGCAGTACTTC. This translates into CASRQRGGSSYEQYF.

This clone showed up just a few times. V gene TRBV7-8 combines with J gene TRBJ2-7; tentative D call: TRBD2 (5 bases). This CDR3 has 11 residues. The V gene's germline CDR1 is SGHVS and CDR2 FQNEAQ. V shed 5 bases and J shed 4 bases, with 6 bases lying between them. The CDR3 sequence: CASSPGYEQYF. CDR3 nucleotide sequence: TGTGCCAGCAGCCCGGGGTACGAGCAGTACTTC.

This clone was found once. The chain is built from TRBV28 and TRBJ2-1, with 13 bases fitting TRBD2. CDR1 and CDR2 from the germline V gene are MDHEN and SYDVKM. This CDR3 comprises 17 residues. With 6 bases clipped from V and 7 bases from J, the junction kept 12 bases outside the gene matches. The CDR3 DNA reads as TGTGCCAGCAGACTAGCGGGAGGGCCTGGGATTGGGAATGAGCAGTTCTTC. Protein product: CASRLAGGPGIGNEQFF.

V usage is TRBV6-6 and J usage is TRBJ2-7; a weak D match, TRBD2 (5 bases). Germline V gives CDR1 MNHNY, CDR2 SVGAGI (reference sequence). Trimming shortened V by 6 bases and J by 4 bases, and 13 bases separated the two germline ends. The CDR3 contains 13 residues. CDR3 residues: CASSYGVGYEQYF. The CDR3 DNA reads as TGTGCCAGCAGCTACGGGGTAGGATACGAGCAGTACTTC.

V is TRBV19 and J is TRBJ1-5; D unclear. The germline V gene has CDR1 LNHDA and CDR2 SQIVND (reference sequence). The V end lost 1 base, the J end lost 2 bases, and 12 bases lay between the germline ends. This CDR3 comprises 16 residues. The CDR3, as DNA: TGTGCCAGTAGTATAGGAGGCAGGTCGGGCAATCAGCCCCAGCATTTT. Translation: CASSIGGRSGNQPQHF.

The CDR3 is CASSPLLTGRDTEAFF. The CDR3 DNA reads as TGCGCCAGCAGCCCCCTCTTGACAGGGAGGGACACTGAAGCTTTCTTT. The V and J genes are TRBV5-1 and TRBJ1-1; 7 bases are shared with TRBD1. Germline V lookup: CDR1 SGHRS, CDR2 YFSETQ. The CDR3 sequence is 16 residues long. V was pared by 4 bases and J by 3 bases, with 12 bases of the junction left unmatched.

In its sample, this clone was seen a few times. The chain combines TRBV28 with TRBJ2-1, with 9 nucleotides matching TRBD2. The germline V gene encodes CDR1 MDHEN and CDR2 SYDVKM. The J segment lost 5 bases and the V segment lost 7 bases, leaving 6 bases of the junction unmatched. The CDR3 contains 14 residues. Written as DNA, the CDR3 is TGTGCCAGCACCCGGACTAGCGTCCACAATGAGCAGTTCTTC. Its translation: CASTRTSVHNEQFF.

The chain uses TRBV30 and TRBJ1-3; 8 positions agree with TRBD1. Per germline, CDR1 GTSNPN and CDR2 SVGIG (reference sequence). Trimming removed 4 bases from V and 0 bases from J; junction bases left unmatched: 14. The CDR3 loop spans 18 amino acids. CDR3 amino acids: CAWMGELGTGFSGNTIYF. In DNA form, the CDR3 reads TGTGCCTGGATGGGGGAGCTCGGGACAGGCTTCTCTGGAAACACCATATATTTT.

V usage is TRBV10-2 and J usage is TRBJ1-2; TRBD1 might be the D (5 bases). Trimming removed 2 bases from V and 4 bases from J, with 11 bases in between. This CDR3 has 14 residues. Germline loops: CDR1 WSHSY, CDR2 SAAADI. This chain's CDR3 is CASSEGRAGYGYTF. CDR3 in DNA: TGCGCCAGCAGTGAGGGCAGGGCGGGCTATGGCTACACCTTC.

This chain joins TRBV7-8 and TRBJ1-5; D is possibly TRBD1 (6 bases). The V end was cut by 5 bases, the J end by 5 bases, with 16 bases between. Germline V gene sequence: CDR1 SGHVS, CDR2 FQNEAQ. The CDR3 is 15 residues long. Here the CDR3 DNA reads TGTGCCAGCAGCCATCGGGACAACAGGGATCAGCCCCAGCATTTT. Its translation is CASSHRDNRDQPQHF.